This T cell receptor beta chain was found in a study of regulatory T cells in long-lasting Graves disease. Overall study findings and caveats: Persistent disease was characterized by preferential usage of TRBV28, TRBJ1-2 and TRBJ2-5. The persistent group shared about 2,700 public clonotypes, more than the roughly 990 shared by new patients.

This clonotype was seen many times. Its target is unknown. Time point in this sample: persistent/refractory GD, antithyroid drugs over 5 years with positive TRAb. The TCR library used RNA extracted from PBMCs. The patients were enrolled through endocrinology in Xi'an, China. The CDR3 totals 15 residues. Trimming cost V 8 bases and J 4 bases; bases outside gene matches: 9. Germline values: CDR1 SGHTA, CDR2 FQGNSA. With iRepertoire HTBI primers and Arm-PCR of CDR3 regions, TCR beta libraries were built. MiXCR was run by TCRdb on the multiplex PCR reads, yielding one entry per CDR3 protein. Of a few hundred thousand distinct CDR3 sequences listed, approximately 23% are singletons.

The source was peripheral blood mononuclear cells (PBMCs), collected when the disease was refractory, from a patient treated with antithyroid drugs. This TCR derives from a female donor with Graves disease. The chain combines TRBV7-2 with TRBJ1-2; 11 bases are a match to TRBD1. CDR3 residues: CASSLTGTGGYGYTF. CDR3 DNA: TGTGCCAGCTCTCTTACCGGGACAGGGGGCTATGGCTACACCTTC.